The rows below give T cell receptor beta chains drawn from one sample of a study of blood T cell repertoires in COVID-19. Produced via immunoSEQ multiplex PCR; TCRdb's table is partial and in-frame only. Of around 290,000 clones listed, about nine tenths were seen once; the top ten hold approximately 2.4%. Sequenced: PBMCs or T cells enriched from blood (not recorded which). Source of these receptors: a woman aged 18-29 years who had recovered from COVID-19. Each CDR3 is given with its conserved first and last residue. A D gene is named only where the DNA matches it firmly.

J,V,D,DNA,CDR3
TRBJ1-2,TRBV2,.,TGTGCCAGCAGTGAGAGAACCTATGGCTACACCTTC,CASSERTYGYTF
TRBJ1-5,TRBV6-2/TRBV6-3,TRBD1,TGTGCCAGCAGTCCACAGGGGGCAGGCAATCAGCCCCAGCATTTT,CASSPQGAGNQPQHF
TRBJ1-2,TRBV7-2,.,TGTGCCAGCAGCCCCTCAGGGGCTAACTATGGCTACACCTTC,CASSPSGANYGYTF
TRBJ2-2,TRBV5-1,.,TGCGCCAGCAGCAGCGACTGGCATTTGGGCACCGGGGAGCTGTTTTTT,CASSSDWHLGTGELFF
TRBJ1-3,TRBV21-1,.,.,CASSKGWGAGNTIYF
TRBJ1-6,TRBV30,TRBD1,TGTGCCTGTCAAGTAGACAGGGCGTCCTATAATTCACCCCTCCACTTT,CACQVDRASYNSPLHF
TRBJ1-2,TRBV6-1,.,TGTGCCAGCAGTGAGCAGGGGAAATATGGCTACACCTTC,CASSEQGKYGYTF
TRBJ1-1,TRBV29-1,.,TGCAGCGTGGAGGGGCAGGGTCCCACTGAAGCTTTCTTT,CSVEGQGPTEAFF
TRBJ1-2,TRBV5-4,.,TGTGCCAGCAGCGCCACGACAGAAGACTATGGCTACACCTTC,CASSATTEDYGYTF
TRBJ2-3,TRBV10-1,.,TGCGCCAGCAGTGAGTCGAAGGGGTTAACAGATACGCAGTATTTT,CASSESKGLTDTQYF
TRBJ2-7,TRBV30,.,TGTGCCTGGAGTCTTGACAGAAACAGGGCCGAGCAGTACTTC,CAWSLDRNRAEQYF
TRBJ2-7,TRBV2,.,TGTGCCAGCAGTGAAAGGGGCTCAGTATCCGAGCAGTACTTC,CASSERGSVSEQYF
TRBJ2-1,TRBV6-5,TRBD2,TGTGCCAGCAGTTACGTGGCGGGGGGGGACAATGAGCAGTTCTTC,CASSYVAGGDNEQFF
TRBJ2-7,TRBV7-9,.,TGTGCCAGCAGCAATTTTTTGACCCCCAGGGATTCCTACGAGCAGTACTTC,CASSNFLTPRDSYEQYF
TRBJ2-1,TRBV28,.,TGTGCCAGCAGTTTTTCTCAGAATGAGCAGTTCTTC,CASSFSQNEQFF